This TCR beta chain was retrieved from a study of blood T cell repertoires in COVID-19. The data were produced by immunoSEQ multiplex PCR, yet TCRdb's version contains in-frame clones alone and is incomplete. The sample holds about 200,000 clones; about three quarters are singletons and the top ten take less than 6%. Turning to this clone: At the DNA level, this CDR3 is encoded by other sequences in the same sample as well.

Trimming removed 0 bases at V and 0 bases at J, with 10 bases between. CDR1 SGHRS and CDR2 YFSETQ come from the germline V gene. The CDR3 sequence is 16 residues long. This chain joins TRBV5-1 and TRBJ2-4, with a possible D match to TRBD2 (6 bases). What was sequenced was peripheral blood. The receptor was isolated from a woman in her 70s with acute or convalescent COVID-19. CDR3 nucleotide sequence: TGCGCCAGCAGCTTGGCGGGAGAGGCAGCCAAAAACATTCAGTACTTC. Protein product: CASSLAGEAAKNIQYF.